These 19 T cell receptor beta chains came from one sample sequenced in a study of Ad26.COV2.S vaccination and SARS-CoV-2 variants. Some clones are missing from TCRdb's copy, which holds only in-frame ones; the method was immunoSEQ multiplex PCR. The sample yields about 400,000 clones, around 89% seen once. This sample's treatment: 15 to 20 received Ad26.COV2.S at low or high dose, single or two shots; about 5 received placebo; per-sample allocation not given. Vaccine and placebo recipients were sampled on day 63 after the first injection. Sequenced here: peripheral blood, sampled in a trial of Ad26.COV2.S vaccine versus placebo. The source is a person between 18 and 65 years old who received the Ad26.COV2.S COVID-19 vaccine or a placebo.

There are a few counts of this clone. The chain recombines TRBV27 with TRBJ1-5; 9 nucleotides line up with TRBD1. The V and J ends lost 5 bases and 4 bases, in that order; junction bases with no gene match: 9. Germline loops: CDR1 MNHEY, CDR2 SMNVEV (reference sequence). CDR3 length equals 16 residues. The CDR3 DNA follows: TGTGCCAGCAGTCAAACCGGGACAGGGATAAATCAGCCCCAGCATTTT. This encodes CASSQTGTGINQPQHF.

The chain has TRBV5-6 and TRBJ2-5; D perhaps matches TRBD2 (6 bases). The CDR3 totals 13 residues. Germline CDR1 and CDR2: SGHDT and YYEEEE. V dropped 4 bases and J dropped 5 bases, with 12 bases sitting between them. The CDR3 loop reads CASSPTSLETQYF. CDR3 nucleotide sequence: TGTGCCAGCAGCCCGACTAGTTTGGAGACCCAGTACTTC.

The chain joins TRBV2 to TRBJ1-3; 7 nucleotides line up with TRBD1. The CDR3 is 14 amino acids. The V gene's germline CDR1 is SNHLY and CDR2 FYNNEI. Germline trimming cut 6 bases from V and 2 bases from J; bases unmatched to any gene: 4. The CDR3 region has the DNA TGTGCCAGCAGCCCTGACAGGGCTGGAAACACCATATATTTT. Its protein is CASSPDRAGNTIYF.

The CDR3, as DNA: TGTGCCAGCAGTTTCAGGACACCGTACGAGCAGTACTTC. Protein: CASSFRTPYEQYF. J is TRBJ2-7 and V is TRBV28; a weak D match, TRBD1 (5 bases). Germline-derived CDR1 and CDR2 are MDHEN and SYDVKM. Trimming removed 3 bases at V and 4 bases at J, with 10 bases between. This CDR3 contains 13 residues. Filled out from reference TRBV28 and TRBJ2-7, the complete variable domain reads DVKVTQSSRYLVKRTGEKVFLECVQDMDHENMFWYRQDPGLGLRLIYFSYDVKMKEKGDIPEGYSVSREKKERFSLILESASTNQTSMYLCASSFRTPYEQYFGPGTRLTVT.

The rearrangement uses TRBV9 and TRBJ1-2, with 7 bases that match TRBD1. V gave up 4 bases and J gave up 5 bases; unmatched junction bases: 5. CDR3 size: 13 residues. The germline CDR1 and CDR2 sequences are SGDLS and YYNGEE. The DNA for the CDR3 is TGTGCCAGCAGCTCAGACAGGGAATATGGCTACACCTTC. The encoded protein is CASSSDREYGYTF.

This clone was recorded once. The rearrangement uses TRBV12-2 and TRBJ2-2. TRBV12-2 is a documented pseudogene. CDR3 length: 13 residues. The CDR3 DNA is TGTGCAAGTGACCCTCCAAGGACCGGGGAGCTGTTTTTT. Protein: CASDPPRTGELFF.

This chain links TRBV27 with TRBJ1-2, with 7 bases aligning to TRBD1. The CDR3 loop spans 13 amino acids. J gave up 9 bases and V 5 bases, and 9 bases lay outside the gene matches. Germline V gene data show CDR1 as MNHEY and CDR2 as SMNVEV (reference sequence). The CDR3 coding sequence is TGTGCCAGCAGTATACGACAGGGTAATAGCTACACCTTC. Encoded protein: CASSIRQGNSYTF.

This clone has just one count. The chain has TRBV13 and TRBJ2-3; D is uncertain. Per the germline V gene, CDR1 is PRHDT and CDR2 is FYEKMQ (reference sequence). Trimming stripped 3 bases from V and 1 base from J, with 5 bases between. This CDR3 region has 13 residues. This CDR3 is CASSFLGTDTQYF. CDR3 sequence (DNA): TGTGCCAGCAGCTTCCTCGGCACAGATACGCAGTATTTT.

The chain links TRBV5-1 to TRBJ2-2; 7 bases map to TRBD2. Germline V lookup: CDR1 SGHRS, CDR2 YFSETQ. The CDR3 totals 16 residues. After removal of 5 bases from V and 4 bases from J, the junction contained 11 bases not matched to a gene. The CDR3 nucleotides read TGCGCCAGCAGGGTCCGGACGGGGGGAATCACCGGGGAGCTGTTTTTT. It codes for CASRVRTGGITGELFF.

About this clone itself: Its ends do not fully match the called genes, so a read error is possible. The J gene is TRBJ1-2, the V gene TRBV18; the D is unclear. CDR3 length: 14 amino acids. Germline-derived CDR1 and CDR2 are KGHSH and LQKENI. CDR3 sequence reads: CASSPRPSEDGYTF. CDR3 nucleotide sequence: TGTGCCAGCTCCCCACGACCGTCCGAAGATGGCTACACCTTC.

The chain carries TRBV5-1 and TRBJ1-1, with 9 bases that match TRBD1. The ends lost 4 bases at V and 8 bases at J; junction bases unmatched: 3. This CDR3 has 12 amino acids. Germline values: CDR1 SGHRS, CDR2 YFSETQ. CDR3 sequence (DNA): TGCGCCAGCAGCCTACAGGGGGCGGAAGCTTTCTTT. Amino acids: CASSLQGAEAFF.

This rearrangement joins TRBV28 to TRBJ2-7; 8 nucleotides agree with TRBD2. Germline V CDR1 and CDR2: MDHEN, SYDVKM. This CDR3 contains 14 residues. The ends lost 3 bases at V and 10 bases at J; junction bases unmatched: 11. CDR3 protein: CASSLSGGPESQYF. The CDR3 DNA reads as TGTGCCAGCAGTTTGTCGGGAGGGCCGGAAAGCCAGTACTTC.

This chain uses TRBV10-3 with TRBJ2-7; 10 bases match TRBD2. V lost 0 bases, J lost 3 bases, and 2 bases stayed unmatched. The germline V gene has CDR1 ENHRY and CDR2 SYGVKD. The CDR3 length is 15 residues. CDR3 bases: TGTGCCATCAGTGAGTCAACTAGCGGGATCTACGAGCAGTACTTC. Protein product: CAISESTSGIYEQYF.

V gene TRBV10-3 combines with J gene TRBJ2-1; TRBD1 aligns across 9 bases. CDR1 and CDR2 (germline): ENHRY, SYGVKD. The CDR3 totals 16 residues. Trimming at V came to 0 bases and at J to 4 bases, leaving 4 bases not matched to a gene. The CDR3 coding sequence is TGTGCCATCAGTGAGTCGAACAGGGGGCTTTACAATGAGCAGTTCTTC. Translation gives CAISESNRGLYNEQFF.

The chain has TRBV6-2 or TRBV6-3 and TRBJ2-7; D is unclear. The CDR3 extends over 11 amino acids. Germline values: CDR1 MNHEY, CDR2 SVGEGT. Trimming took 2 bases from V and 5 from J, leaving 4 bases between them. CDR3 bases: TGTGCCAGCAGTTACCCCAACGAGCAGTACTTC. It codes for CASSYPNEQYF.

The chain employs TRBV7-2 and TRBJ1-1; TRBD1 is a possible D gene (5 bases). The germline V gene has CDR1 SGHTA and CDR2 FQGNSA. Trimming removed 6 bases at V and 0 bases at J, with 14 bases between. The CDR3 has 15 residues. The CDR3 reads CASSSGGILNTEAFF. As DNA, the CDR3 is TGTGCCAGCAGTTCCGGGGGGATATTGAACACTGAAGCTTTCTTT.

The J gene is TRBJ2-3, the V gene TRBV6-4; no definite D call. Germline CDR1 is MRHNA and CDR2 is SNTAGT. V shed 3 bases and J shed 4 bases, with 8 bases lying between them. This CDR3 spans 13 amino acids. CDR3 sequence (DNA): TGTGCCAGCAGTGAAAGGAACCCAGATACGCAGTATTTT. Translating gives CASSERNPDTQYF.

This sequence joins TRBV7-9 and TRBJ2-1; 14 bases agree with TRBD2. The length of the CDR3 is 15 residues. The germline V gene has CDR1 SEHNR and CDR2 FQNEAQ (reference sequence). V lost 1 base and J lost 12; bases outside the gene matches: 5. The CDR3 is CASSLVRLAGGGQFF. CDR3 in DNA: TGTGCCAGCAGCTTAGTGCGACTAGCGGGAGGGGGGCAGTTCTTC.

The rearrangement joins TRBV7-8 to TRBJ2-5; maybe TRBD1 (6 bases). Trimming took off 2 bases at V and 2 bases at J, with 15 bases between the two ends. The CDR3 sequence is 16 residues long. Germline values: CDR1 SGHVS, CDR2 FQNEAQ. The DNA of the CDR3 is TGTGCCAGCAGCTTACGGGCAGGGGCCAAACAAGAGACCCAGTACTTC. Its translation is CASSLRAGAKQETQYF.